Shown below are 13 T cell receptor beta chains from a single sample sequenced in a study of blood T cell repertoires in COVID-19. This table comes from immunoSEQ multiplex PCR, and its TCRdb copy is limited to in-frame clones, with some not included. This table has roughly 500,000 clones, approximately 89% appearing once. The sequenced material came from peripheral blood. Every receptor here comes from a man between 18 and 35 years old with COVID-19, enrolled during active disease.

V is TRBV27 and J is TRBJ2-1; D call uncertain. CDR1 MNHEY and CDR2 SMNVEV come from the germline V gene (reference sequence). The V and J ends lost 7 bases and 0 bases respectively, with 13 bases between them. The CDR3 runs to 15 residues. CDR3 region: CASIPGLGSYNEQFF. The CDR3 DNA follows: TGTGCCAGCATCCCTGGCCTTGGCTCCTACAATGAGCAGTTCTTC.

This rearrangement joins TRBV18 to TRBJ1-6; the D gene is possibly TRBD1 (5 bases). Deletions cut 4 bases from V and 6 bases from J, with 7 bases between. Germline V gene sequence: CDR1 KGHSH, CDR2 LQKENI. CDR3 length: 13 amino acids. CDR3: CASSRGGNSPLHF. The CDR3 nucleotides are TGTGCCAGCTCACGGGGGGGTAATTCACCCCTCCACTTT.

The chain links TRBV6-5 to TRBJ2-7; 9 bases map to TRBD2. Germline CDR1 is MNHEY and CDR2 is SVGAGI. V gave up 5 bases and J gave up 6 bases; unmatched junction bases: 8. This CDR3 is 14 amino acids long. For the CDR3, the DNA is TGTGCCAGCAGTCCCCTAGCGGGAATTGGCGAGCAGTACTTC. Amino acid sequence: CASSPLAGIGEQYF.

The V call is TRBV27, the J call TRBJ2-1; D not resolved. This CDR3 spans 13 amino acids. V shed 0 bases and J shed 6 bases, with 6 bases lying between them. Germline CDR1 MNHEY, CDR2 SMNVEV (reference sequence). The DNA for the CDR3 is TGTGCCAGCAGTTTATCCCCTAGCAATGAGCAGTTCTTC. This translates into CASSLSPSNEQFF.

This chain connects TRBV11-1 to TRBJ2-7; D is undetermined. From germline, CDR1 is SGHAT and CDR2 FQDESV (reference sequence). CDR3 length: 14 amino acids. V lost 4 bases and J lost 0, with 10 bases in between. DNA for the CDR3: TGTGCCAGCAGCTCCCTGAGGAGCTCCTACGAGCAGTACTTC. Encoded protein: CASSSLRSSYEQYF.

The chain is built from TRBV12-3 or TRBV12-4 and TRBJ2-7; no clear D. Trimming shortened V by 2 bases and J by 5 bases, and 10 bases separated the two germline ends. CDR3 length: 13 amino acids. CDR3 in DNA: TGTGCCAGCAGTTTACGCAGGTCCCACGAGCAGTACTTC. Encoded protein: CASSLRRSHEQYF.

The CDR3 DNA reads TGTGCCACCCTAGCGGGGCGAGGTCACGAGCAGTACTTC. It specifies CATLAGRGHEQYF. The V gene is TRBV6-5, the J gene TRBJ2-7; 9 bases are a match to TRBD2. Trimming removed 10 bases from V and 5 bases from J; junction bases left unmatched: 9. The CDR3 is made up of 13 amino acids. Germline CDR1 is MNHEY and CDR2 is SVGAGI.

The gene calls are TRBV6-2 or TRBV6-3 and TRBJ1-5, with 11 bases identical to TRBD1. V lost 6 bases to trimming and J lost 5 bases; unmatched junction nucleotides: 12. The CDR3 totals 17 residues. Germline V gives CDR1 MNHEY, CDR2 SVGEGT. The CDR3: CASSFNRDRGFYQPQHF. In DNA, the CDR3 is TGTGCCAGCAGCTTCAACCGGGACAGGGGGTTTTATCAGCCCCAGCATTTT.

The chain links TRBV7-2 to TRBJ2-1; TRBD1 matches 10 bases. The CDR3 extends over 16 amino acids. The germline V gene encodes CDR1 SGHTA and CDR2 FQGNSA. V shed 5 bases, J shed 6 bases, and the junction held 10 bases outside the gene matches. CDR3 sequence reads: CASSLRQGAGVNEQFF. CDR3 nucleotides: TGTGCCAGCAGCCTCCGACAGGGGGCTGGGGTCAATGAGCAGTTCTTC.

The CDR3 nucleotides are TGTGCCAGCAGTTACCAGAACACTGAAGCTTTCTTT. Amino acid sequence: CASSYQNTEAFF. The chain employs TRBV6-2 or TRBV6-3 and TRBJ1-1; D uncertain. Germline-derived CDR1 and CDR2 are MNHEY and SVGEGT. The CDR3 contains 12 residues. Trimming took 2 bases from V and 1 from J, leaving 2 bases between them.

The rearrangement links TRBV18 to TRBJ1-1; D is ambiguous. Trimming removed 3 bases from V and 3 bases from J, with 17 bases in between. The germline V gene encodes CDR1 KGHSH and CDR2 LQKENI. CDR3 size: 16 residues. CDR3 DNA: TGTGCCAGCTCACCCTACGGTCAGATCGGGGACACTGAAGCTTTCTTT. Residues: CASSPYGQIGDTEAFF.

The chain joins TRBV19 to TRBJ1-3, with D unresolved. Between the trimmed V and J ends, which lost 3 bases and 4 bases, there was a span of 10 bases. Per the germline V gene, CDR1 is LNHDA and CDR2 is SQIVND (reference sequence). CDR3 length: 14 amino acids. For the CDR3, the DNA is TGTGCCAGTAGTATGGGCGTGCTGGGAAACACCATATATTTT. Residues: CASSMGVLGNTIYF.

V gene TRBV27 combines with J gene TRBJ2-7, with 8 positions matching TRBD2. The CDR3 runs to 16 residues. Per germline, CDR1 MNHEY and CDR2 SMNVEV (reference sequence). The J segment lost 1 base and the V segment lost 4 bases, leaving 9 bases of the junction unmatched. The CDR3 is CASSSSPAGVSYEQYF. CDR3 in DNA: TGTGCCAGCAGTTCCTCCCCAGCGGGGGTTTCCTACGAGCAGTACTTC.